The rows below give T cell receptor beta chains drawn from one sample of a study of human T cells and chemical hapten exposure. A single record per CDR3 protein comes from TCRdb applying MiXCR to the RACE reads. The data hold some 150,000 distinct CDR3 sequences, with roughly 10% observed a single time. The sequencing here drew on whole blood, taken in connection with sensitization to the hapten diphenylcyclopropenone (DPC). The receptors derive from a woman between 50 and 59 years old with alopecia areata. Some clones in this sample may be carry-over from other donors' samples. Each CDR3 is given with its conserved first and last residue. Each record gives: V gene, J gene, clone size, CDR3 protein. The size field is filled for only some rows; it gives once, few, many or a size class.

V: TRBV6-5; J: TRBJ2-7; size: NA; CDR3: CASSYSRTSGRGGAEQYF
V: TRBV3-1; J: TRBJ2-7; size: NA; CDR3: CASAGSYEQYF
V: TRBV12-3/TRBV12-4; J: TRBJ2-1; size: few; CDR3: CASSLGGIRSQFF
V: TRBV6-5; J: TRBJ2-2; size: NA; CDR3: CASSYSLVVTGELFF
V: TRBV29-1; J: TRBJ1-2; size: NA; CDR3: CSAGGSGGYTF
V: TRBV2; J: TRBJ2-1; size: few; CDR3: CASSGGSVLRGEQFF
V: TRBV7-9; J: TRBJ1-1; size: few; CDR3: CASSLGDGPAFF
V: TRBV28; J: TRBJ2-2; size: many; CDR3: CASSPRDLTTGELFF
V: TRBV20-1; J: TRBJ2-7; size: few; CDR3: CVSGRNRYEQYF
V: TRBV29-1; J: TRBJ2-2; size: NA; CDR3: CSVEGYNTGELFF
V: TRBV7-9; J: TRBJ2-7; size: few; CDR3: CASSLVRQDRQYF
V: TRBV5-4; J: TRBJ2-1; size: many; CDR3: CASSLGLGPPVGEQFF